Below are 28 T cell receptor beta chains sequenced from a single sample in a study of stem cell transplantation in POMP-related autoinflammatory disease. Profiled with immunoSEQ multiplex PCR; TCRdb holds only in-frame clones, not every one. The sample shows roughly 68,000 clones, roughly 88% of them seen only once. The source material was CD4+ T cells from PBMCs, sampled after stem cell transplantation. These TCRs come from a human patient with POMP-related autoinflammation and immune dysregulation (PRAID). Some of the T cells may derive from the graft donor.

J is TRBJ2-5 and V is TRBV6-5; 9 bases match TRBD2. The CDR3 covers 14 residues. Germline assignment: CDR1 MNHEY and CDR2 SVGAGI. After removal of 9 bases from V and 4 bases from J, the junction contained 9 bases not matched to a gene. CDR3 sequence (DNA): TGTGCCAGTAAGCGGGGAGCGGGGGGAGAGACCCAGTACTTC. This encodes CASKRGAGGETQYF.

The CDR3 sequence: CAISVKPGATYEQYF. The CDR3, as DNA: TGTGCCATCTCCGTCAAACCCGGGGCCACCTACGAGCAGTACTTC. The J gene is TRBJ2-7, the V gene TRBV10-3, with D perhaps given as TRBD1 or TRBD2 (5 bases each). Between the trimmed V and J ends, which lost 8 bases and 2 bases, there was a span of 19 bases. Germline V lookup: CDR1 ENHRY, CDR2 SYGVKD. The length of the CDR3 is 15 residues.

Written as DNA, the CDR3 is TGTGCCAGCAGCACTCAGCGGCACCAAGAGACCCAGTACTTC. Protein product: CASSTQRHQETQYF. This chain joins TRBV7-2 and TRBJ2-5; D is perhaps TRBD2 (5 bases). Germline loops: CDR1 SGHTA, CDR2 FQGNSA. This CDR3 is 14 amino acids long. V was trimmed by 5 bases and J by 0 bases, leaving 10 bases between them. The whole variable domain, remainder taken from reference TRBV7-2 and TRBJ2-5, is GAGVSQSPSNKVTEKGKDVELRCDPISGHTALYWYRQSLGQGLEFLIYFQGNSAPDKSGLPSDRFSAERTGGSVSTLTIQRTQQEDSAVYLCASSTQRHQETQYFGPGTRLLVL.

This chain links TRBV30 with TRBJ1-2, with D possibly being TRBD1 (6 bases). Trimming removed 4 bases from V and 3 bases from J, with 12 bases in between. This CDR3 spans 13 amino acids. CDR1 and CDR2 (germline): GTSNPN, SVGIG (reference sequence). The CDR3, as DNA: TGTGCCTGGACCCACAGGGCAGACTATGGCTACACCTTC. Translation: CAWTHRADYGYTF.

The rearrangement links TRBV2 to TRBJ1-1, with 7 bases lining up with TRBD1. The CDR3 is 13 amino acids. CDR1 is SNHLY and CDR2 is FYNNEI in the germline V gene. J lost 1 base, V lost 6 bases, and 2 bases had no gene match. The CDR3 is CASRDRENTEAFF. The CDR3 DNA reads TGTGCCAGCAGAGACAGGGAGAACACTGAAGCTTTCTTT.

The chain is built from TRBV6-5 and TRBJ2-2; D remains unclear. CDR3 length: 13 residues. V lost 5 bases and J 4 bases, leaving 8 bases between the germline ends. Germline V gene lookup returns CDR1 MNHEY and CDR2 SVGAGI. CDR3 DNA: TGTGCCAGCAGTCCCGCCGTCACCGGGGAGCTGTTTTTT. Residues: CASSPAVTGELFF.

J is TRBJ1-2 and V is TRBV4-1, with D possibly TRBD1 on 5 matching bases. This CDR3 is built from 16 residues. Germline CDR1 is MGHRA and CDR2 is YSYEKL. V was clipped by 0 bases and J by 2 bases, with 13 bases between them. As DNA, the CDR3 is TGCGCCAGCAGCCAAGATTTCGGCAAGGGGAACTATGGCTACACCTTC. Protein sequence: CASSQDFGKGNYGYTF.

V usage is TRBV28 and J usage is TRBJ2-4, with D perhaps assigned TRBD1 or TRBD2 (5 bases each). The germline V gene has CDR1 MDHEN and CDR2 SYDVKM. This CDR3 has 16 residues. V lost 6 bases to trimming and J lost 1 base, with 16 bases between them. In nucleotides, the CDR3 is TGTGCCAGCAGGCAAAGAGGGGTTTGGGCCAAAAACATTCAGTACTTC. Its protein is CASRQRGVWAKNIQYF.

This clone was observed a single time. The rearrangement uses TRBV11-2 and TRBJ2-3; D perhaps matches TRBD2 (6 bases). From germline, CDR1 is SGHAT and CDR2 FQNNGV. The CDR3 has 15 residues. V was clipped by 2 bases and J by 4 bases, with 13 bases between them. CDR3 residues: CASSLSRGTADTQYF. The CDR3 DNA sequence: TGTGCCAGCAGCTTAAGTCGGGGGACGGCAGATACGCAGTATTTT.

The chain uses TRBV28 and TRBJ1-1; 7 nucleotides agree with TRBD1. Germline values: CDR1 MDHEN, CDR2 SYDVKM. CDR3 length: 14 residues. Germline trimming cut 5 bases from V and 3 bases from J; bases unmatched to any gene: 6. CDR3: CASSEGQYDTEAFF. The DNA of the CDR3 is TGTGCCAGCAGTGAGGGACAGTATGACACTGAAGCTTTCTTT.

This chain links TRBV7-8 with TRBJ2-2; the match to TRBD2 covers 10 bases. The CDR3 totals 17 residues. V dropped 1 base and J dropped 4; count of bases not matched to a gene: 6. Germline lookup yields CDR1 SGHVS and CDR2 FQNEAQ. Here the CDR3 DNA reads TGTGCCAGCAGCTTAGTTAGGCTAGCGGGAGTCACCGGGGAGCTGTTTTTT. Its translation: CASSLVRLAGVTGELFF.

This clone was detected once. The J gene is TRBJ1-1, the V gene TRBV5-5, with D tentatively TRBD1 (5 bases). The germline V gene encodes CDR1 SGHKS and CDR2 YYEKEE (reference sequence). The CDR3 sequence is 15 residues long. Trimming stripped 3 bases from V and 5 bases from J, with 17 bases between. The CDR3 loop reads CASSWVWGYGTEAFF. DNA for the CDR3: TGTGCCAGCAGCTGGGTATGGGGGTACGGAACTGAAGCTTTCTTT.

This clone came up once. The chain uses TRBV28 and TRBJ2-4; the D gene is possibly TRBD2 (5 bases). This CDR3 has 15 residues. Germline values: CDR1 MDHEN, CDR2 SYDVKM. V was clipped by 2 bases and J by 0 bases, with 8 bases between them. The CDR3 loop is CASSLGSLAKNIQYF. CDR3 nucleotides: TGTGCCAGCAGTTTAGGGAGTCTAGCCAAAAACATTCAGTACTTC.

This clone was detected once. CDR3 in amino acids: CASSFAAGGPHTQYF. CDR3 sequence (DNA): TGTGCCAGCAGCTTTGCAGCGGGAGGGCCCCATACGCAGTATTTT. The rearrangement links TRBV7-3 to TRBJ2-3, with TRBD2 identical over 10 bases. This CDR3 has 15 amino acids. Trimming removed 3 bases from V and 7 bases from J; junction bases left unmatched: 7. Per germline, CDR1 SGHTA and CDR2 FQGTGA.

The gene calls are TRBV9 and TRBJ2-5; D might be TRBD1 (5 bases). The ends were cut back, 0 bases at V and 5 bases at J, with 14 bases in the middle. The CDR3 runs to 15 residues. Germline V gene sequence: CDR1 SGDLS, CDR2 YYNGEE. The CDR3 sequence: CASSVVGREWETQYF. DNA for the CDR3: TGTGCCAGCAGCGTAGTGGGCAGGGAATGGGAGACCCAGTACTTC.

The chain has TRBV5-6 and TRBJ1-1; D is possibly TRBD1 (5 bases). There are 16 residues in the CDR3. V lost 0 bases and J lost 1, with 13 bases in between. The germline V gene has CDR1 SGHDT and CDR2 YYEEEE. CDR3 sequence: CASSLEKRDPNTEAFF. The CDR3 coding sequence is TGTGCCAGCAGCTTGGAGAAACGGGACCCGAACACTGAAGCTTTCTTT.

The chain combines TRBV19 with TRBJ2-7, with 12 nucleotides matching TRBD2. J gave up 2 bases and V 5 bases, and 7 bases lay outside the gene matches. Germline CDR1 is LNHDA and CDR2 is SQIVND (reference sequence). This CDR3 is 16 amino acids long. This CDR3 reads CASSPGLAGVAYEQYF. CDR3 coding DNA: TGTGCCAGTAGTCCGGGACTAGCGGGCGTCGCCTACGAGCAGTACTTC.

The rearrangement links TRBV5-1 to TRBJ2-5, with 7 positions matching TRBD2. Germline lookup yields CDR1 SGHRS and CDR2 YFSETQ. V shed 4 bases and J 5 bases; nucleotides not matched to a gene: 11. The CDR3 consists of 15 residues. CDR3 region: CASSRGPSGVETQYF. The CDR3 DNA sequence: TGCGCCAGCAGCCGCGGCCCGAGCGGGGTCGAGACCCAGTACTTC.

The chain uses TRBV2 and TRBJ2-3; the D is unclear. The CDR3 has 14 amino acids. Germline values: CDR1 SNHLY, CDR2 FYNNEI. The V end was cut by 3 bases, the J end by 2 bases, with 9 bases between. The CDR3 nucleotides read TGTGCCAGCAGTGATCCAAGATTCACAGATACGCAGTATTTT. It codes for CASSDPRFTDTQYF. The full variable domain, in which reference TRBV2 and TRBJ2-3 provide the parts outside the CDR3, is EPEVTQTPSHQVTQMGQEVILRCVPISNHLYFYWYRQILGQKVEFLVSFYNNEISEKSEIFDDQFSVERPDGSNFTLKIRSTKLEDSAMYFCASSDPRFTDTQYFGPGTRLTVL.

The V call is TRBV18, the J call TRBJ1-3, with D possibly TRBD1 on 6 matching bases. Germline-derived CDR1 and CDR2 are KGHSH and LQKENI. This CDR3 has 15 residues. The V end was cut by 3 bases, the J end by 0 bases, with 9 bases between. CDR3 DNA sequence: TGTGCCAGCTCACCGGACAGCCGCTCTGGAAACACCATATATTTT. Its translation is CASSPDSRSGNTIYF.

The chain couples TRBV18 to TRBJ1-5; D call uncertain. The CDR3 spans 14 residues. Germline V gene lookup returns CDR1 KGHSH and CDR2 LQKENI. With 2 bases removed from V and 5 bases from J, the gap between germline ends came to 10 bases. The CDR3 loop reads CASSPSANDQPQHF. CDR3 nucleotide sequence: TGTGCCAGCTCACCATCCGCGAACGATCAGCCCCAGCATTTT.

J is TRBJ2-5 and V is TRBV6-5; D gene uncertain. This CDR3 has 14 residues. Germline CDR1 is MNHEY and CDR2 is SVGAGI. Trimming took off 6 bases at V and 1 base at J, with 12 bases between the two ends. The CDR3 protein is CASSPIRAQETQYF. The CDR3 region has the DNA TGTGCCAGCAGCCCCATCCGGGCCCAAGAGACCCAGTACTTC.

The CDR3: CASSPSGDTGELFF. CDR3 DNA sequence: TGTGCCAGCAGCCCTTCAGGGGACACCGGGGAGCTGTTTTTT. The chain links TRBV11-3 to TRBJ2-2, with D possibly being TRBD1 (6 bases). Trimming took 5 bases from V and 3 from J, leaving 10 bases between them. Germline values: CDR1 SGHNT, CDR2 YENEEA. The CDR3 totals 14 residues.

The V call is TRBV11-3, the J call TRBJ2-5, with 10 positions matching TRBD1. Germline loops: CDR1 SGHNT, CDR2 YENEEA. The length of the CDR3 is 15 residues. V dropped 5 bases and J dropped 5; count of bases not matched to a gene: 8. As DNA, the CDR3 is TGTGCCAGCAGCCCCGGGGGACAGGGGATTGAGACCCAGTACTTC. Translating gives CASSPGGQGIETQYF.

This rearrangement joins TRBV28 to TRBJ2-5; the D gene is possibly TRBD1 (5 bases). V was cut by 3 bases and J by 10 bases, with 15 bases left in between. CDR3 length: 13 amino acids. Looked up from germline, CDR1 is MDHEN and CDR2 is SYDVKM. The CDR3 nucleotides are TGTGCCAGCAGTTTCCGACAGCCCTGGGGCCAGTACTTC. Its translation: CASSFRQPWGQYF.

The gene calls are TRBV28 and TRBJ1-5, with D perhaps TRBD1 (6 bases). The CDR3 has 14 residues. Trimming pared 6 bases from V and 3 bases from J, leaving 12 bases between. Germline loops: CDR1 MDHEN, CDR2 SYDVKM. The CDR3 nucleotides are TGTGCCAGCAGGGGATCAGGGGACAATCAGCCCCAGCATTTT. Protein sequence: CASRGSGDNQPQHF.

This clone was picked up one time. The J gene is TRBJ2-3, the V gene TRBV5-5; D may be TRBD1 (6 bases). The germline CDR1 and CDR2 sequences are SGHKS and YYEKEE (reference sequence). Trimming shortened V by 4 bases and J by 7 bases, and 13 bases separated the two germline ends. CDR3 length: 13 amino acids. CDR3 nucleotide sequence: TGTGCCAGCAGCCCTACAGGGACCTATACGCAGTATTTT. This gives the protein CASSPTGTYTQYF.

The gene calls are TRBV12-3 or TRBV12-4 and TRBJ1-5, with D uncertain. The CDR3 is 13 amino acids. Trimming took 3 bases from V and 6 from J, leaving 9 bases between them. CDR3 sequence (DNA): TGTGCCAGCAGTTTCGGGGAGGCTCAGCCCCAGCATTTT. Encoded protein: CASSFGEAQPQHF.